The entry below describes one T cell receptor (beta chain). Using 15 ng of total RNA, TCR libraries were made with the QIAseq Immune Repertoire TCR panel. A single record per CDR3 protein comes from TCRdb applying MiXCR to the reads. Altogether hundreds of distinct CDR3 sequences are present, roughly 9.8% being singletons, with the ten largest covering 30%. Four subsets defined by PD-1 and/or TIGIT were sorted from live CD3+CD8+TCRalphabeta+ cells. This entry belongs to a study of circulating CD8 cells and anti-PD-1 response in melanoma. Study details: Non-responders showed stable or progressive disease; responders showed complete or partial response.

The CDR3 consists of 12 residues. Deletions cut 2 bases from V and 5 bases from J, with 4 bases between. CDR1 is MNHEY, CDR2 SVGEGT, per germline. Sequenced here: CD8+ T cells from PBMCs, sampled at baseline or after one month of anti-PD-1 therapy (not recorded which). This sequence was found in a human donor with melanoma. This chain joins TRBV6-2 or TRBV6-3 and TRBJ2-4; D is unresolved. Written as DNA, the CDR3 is TGTGCCAGCAGTTACCGGGAAAACATTCAGTACTTC. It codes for CASSYRENIQYF.